This is a list of T cell receptor beta chains from one sample in a study of blood T cell repertoires in COVID-19. Profiling relied on immunoSEQ multiplex PCR, and the TCRdb table lists in-frame clones only, not all of them. This sample carries 70,000 to 90,000 clones, roughly 87% of them seen once, and the ten largest clones take roughly 28%. Sequencing input: peripheral blood. The receptors were sampled from a man aged 50-60 years with acute or convalescent COVID-19. The CDR3 runs from the conserved cysteine through the conserved F or W. The D gene is left open where the match is weak. Expanded clones get a size class; other rows say once, few or many, or leave the size out.

D gene | clone size | J gene | V gene | CDR3 protein | CDR3 DNA
TRBD1 | . | TRBJ2-1 | TRBV3-1/TRBV3-2 | CASSQGDRGFSNEQFF | TGTGCCAGCAGCCAGGGGGACAGGGGGTTTTCAAATGAGCAGTTCTTC
. | few | TRBJ2-7 | TRBV6-4 | CASSLAGYEQYF | TGTGCCAGCAGTCTAGCTGGCTACGAGCAGTACTTC
TRBD1 | . | TRBJ1-4 | TRBV5-4 | CASSSGTGGTNEKLFF | TGTGCCAGCAGCTCCGGGACAGGGGGGACTAATGAAAAACTGTTTTTT
TRBD1 | . | TRBJ1-1 | TRBV18 | CASSPGTGKTEAFF | TGTGCCAGCTCACCGGGGACAGGGAAGACTGAAGCTTTCTTT
TRBD1 | . | TRBJ1-5 | TRBV19 | CASSTTGGGQPQHF | TGTGCCAGTAGTACTACAGGGGGCGGCCAGCCCCAGCATTTT
TRBD1 | . | TRBJ2-5 | TRBV6-4 | CAISGTGRYQETQYF | TGTGCTATTTCTGGGACAGGGAGGTACCAAGAGACCCAGTACTTC
. | . | TRBJ2-7 | TRBV19 | CASSIVGRTYEQYF | TGTGCCAGTAGTATAGTAGGGAGGACCTACGAGCAGTACTTC
. | . | TRBJ1-1 | TRBV5-6 | CASSQQVEAFF | TGTGCCAGCAGCCAGCAGGTTGAAGCTTTCTTT
. | . | TRBJ1-3 | TRBV18 | CASSPPTFRGTSGNTIYF | TGTGCCAGCTCACCACCAACCTTCAGGGGTACCTCTGGAAACACCATATATTTT
. | few | TRBJ1-5 | TRBV5-1 | CASSLLGHSNQPQHF | TGCGCCAGCAGCTTACTGGGACACAGCAATCAGCCCCAGCATTTT
. | . | TRBJ2-2 | TRBV7-6 | CASRLTATGELFF | TGTGCCAGCAGATTGACAGCGACCGGGGAGCTGTTTTTT
TRBD1 | . | TRBJ1-5 | TRBV2 | CASSRTGSNQPQHF | TGTGCCAGCAGTCGGACAGGGAGCAATCAGCCCCAGCATTTT
TRBD1 | . | TRBJ1-4 | TRBV5-1 | CASSLRLFGTGGTEKLFF | TGCGCCAGCAGCTTGAGGCTTTTCGGGACAGGGGGTACTGAAAAACTGTTTTTT
. | . | TRBJ2-2 | TRBV6-6 | CASSYSQGGSTGELFF | TGTGCCAGCAGTTACTCGCAGGGGGGCAGCACCGGGGAGCTGTTTTTT
. | . | TRBJ1-1 | TRBV12-5 | CASGFRGRDAEAFF | TGTGCTAGTGGTTTTCGGGGGAGGGACGCTGAAGCTTTCTTT
TRBD1 | . | TRBJ1-3 | TRBV14 | CASRRTGFGNTIYF | TGTGCCAGCAGGCGGACAGGGTTCGGAAACACCATATATTTT
. | . | TRBJ1-1 | TRBV12-3/TRBV12-4 | CASSLGYSEAFF | TGTGCCAGCAGTTTAGGATACAGTGAAGCTTTCTTT
TRBD1 | . | TRBJ1-2 | TRBV24-1 | CATSDWTGRYGYTF | TGTGCCACCAGTGACTGGACAGGGAGGTATGGCTACACCTTC
TRBD1 | . | TRBJ2-2 | TRBV7-9 | CASSLLGGASGELFF | TGTGCCAGCAGCTTACTAGGGGGCGCATCCGGGGAGCTGTTTTTT
TRBD1 | few | TRBJ1-5 | TRBV27 | CASSLVERDRRRQPQHF | TGTGCCAGCAGTTTAGTTGAGAGGGACAGGAGGAGGCAGCCCCAGCATTTT
. | . | TRBJ2-7 | TRBV7-9 | CASSLDWYEQYF | TGTGCCAGCAGCTTAGACTGGTACGAGCAGTACTTC
TRBD1 | . | TRBJ1-3 | TRBV11-2 | CASSLDILQGYGNTIYF | TGTGCCAGCAGCTTAGATATATTACAGGGGTACGGAAACACCATATATTTT
TRBD1 | . | TRBJ1-2 | TRBV7-9 | CASSWGQGQYGYTF | TGTGCCAGCAGCTGGGGACAGGGGCAGTATGGCTACACCTTC
TRBD1 | . | TRBJ1-1 | TRBV10-2 | CASSEPRQGYTEAFF | TGCGCCAGCAGTGAGCCCCGACAGGGGTACACTGAAGCTTTCTTT
TRBD2 | . | TRBJ2-5 | TRBV4-2 | CASSQLAGGRETQYF | TGTGCCAGCAGCCAACTAGCGGGCGGTAGAGAGACCCAGTACTTC
TRBD2 | . | TRBJ2-7 | TRBV15 | CATSFGRGAQYF | TGTGCCACCAGCTTCGGGAGGGGAGCGCAGTACTTC
TRBD1 | . | TRBJ1-4 | TRBV11-2 | CASRRRTGENEKLFF | TGTGCCAGCAGGCGAAGGACAGGAGAAAATGAAAAACTGTTTTTT
. | . | TRBJ2-3 | TRBV5-1 | CASSPGLSSTDTQYF | TGCGCCAGCAGCCCGGGACTCTCAAGCACAGATACGCAGTATTTT
. | . | TRBJ2-7 | TRBV5-1 | CASSSTGPSYEQYF | TGCGCCAGCAGCTCGACAGGTCCGTCCTACGAGCAGTACTTC
. | . | TRBJ1-2 | TRBV6-5 | CASRPGTLYGYTF | TGTGCCAGCAGACCCGGGACTTTGTATGGCTACACCTTC
. | many | TRBJ2-1 | TRBV7-9 | CASSPWTVENEQFF | TGTGCCAGCAGCCCGTGGACTGTGGAGAATGAGCAGTTCTTC
TRBD1 | . | TRBJ1-1 | TRBV5-1 | CASSRRTGGVNTEAFF | TGCGCCAGCAGCCGCCGGACAGGGGGGGTGAACACTGAAGCTTTCTTT
TRBD2 | . | TRBJ2-1 | TRBV9 | CASSFSGGTYNEQFF | TGTGCCAGCAGCTTTAGCGGGGGGACCTACAATGAGCAGTTCTTC
. | . | TRBJ2-5 | TRBV11-2 | CASSFGERETQYF | TGTGCCAGCAGCTTCGGGGAAAGAGAGACCCAGTACTTC
TRBD1 | . | TRBJ2-7 | TRBV14 | CASSPWTGETYEQYF | TGTGCCAGCAGCCCCTGGACAGGAGAGACCTACGAGCAGTACTTC
TRBD1 | . | TRBJ2-2 | TRBV5-1 | CASSPTGVGTGELFF | TGCGCCAGCAGCCCTACAGGGGTTGGCACCGGGGAGCTGTTTTTT
. | . | TRBJ2-4 | TRBV24-1 | CATSDPRSKNIQYF | TGTGCCACCAGTGACCCGAGGTCCAAAAACATTCAGTACTTC
TRBD2 | . | TRBJ2-3 | TRBV27 | CASRLAGGLLNTDTQYF | TGTGCCAGCAGACTAGCGGGGGGGCTATTAAACACAGATACGCAGTATTTT
TRBD1 | . | TRBJ1-2 | TRBV9 | CASSVEAGGTNYGYTF | TGTGCCAGCAGCGTAGAAGCAGGGGGGACGAACTATGGCTACACCTTC
TRBD1 | . | TRBJ1-3 | TRBV6-6 | CASSSQGQGEGNTIYF | TGTGCCAGCAGTTCCCAGGGACAGGGGGAAGGAAACACCATATATTTT
. | . | TRBJ1-5 | TRBV19 | CASSPGDQPQHF | TGTGCCAGTAGTCCGGGGGATCAGCCCCAGCATTTT
. | few | TRBJ1-2 | TRBV7-9 | CASSPGEYGYTF | TGTGCCAGCAGCCCGGGAGAGTATGGCTACACCTTC
. | . | TRBJ1-2 | TRBV7-8 | CASSAGGTRNYGYTF | TGTGCCAGCAGCGCTGGCGGGACTAGAAACTATGGCTACACCTTC
. | . | TRBJ2-2 | TRBV18 | CASSEILTGELFF | TGTGCCAGCTCAGAAATACTCACCGGGGAGCTGTTTTTT
. | few | TRBJ2-5 | TRBV5-5 | CASIPLPGKQETQYF | TGTGCCAGCATCCCCCTGCCGGGGAAACAAGAGACCCAGTACTTC
TRBD1 | . | TRBJ2-5 | TRBV11-2 | CASSLAQGGEETQYF | TGTGCCAGCAGCTTAGCACAGGGGGGAGAAGAGACCCAGTACTTC
. | . | TRBJ2-1 | TRBV18 | CASSSNRDGEQFF | TGTGCCAGCTCATCCAACAGGGACGGTGAGCAGTTCTTC
. | . | TRBJ2-7 | TRBV6-6 | CASSHLRGPYEQYF | TGTGCCAGCAGTCACCTCAGGGGACCCTACGAGCAGTACTTC
. | . | TRBJ1-1 | TRBV19 | CASSATLQGEAFF | TGTGCCAGTAGTGCCACCCTACAGGGTGAAGCTTTCTTT
. | few | TRBJ2-2 | TRBV9 | CASSWTSGELFF | TGTGCCAGCAGCTGGACTTCCGGGGAGCTGTTTTTT
TRBD1 | . | TRBJ1-5 | TRBV2 | CASSGTGRQPQHF | TGTGCCAGCAGTGGGACAGGCAGGCAGCCCCAGCATTTT
. | . | TRBJ2-7 | TRBV27 | CASSLSAYYEQYF | TGTGCCAGCAGTTTATCGGCTTATTACGAGCAGTACTTC
. | . | TRBJ1-4 | TRBV9 | CASSRQRRDEKLFF | TGTGCCAGCAGCAGACAGCGGAGGGATGAAAAACTGTTTTTT
. | . | TRBJ2-1 | TRBV7-3 | CASSFNGGNEQFF | TGTGCCAGCAGCTTTAACGGGGGCAATGAGCAGTTCTTC
TRBD2 | . | TRBJ2-5 | TRBV9 | CASSAERGARYQETQYF | TGTGCCAGCAGCGCTGAGCGGGGGGCTCGGTACCAAGAGACCCAGTACTTC
. | . | TRBJ2-7 | TRBV9 | CASSVGGQGYEQYF | TGTGCCAGCAGCGTAGGTGGGCAGGGATACGAGCAGTACTTC
. | . | TRBJ1-5 | TRBV5-5 | CASSLGQDYYSNQPQHF | TGTGCCAGCAGCTTGGGGCAGGACTATTATAGCAATCAGCCCCAGCATTTT
TRBD1 | . | TRBJ1-6 | TRBV5-1 | CASSPQGLDYNSPLHF | TGCGCCAGCAGCCCACAGGGGCTAGACTATAATTCACCCCTCCACTTT
. | few | TRBJ2-3 | TRBV7-2 | CASSLGGTTDTQYF | TGTGCCAGCAGCTTAGGCGGAACCACAGATACGCAGTATTTT